The rows below give T cell receptor beta chains drawn from one sample of a study of CD8+CD57+ T cells in acquired aplastic anemia. TCRdb ran MiXCR on the reads and lists one entry per CDR3 protein. This table holds around 80,000 distinct CDR3 sequences, roughly two thirds found once. The sample consisted of sorted CD4+, CD8+, or CD8+CD57+ T cells (not recorded which) from PBMCs. These receptor sequences come from a human donor with aplastic anemia. The CDR3 runs from the conserved cysteine through the conserved F or W. Fields, in order: J gene, V gene, clone size, D gene, CDR3 DNA, CDR3 protein. D genes are given only for firm matches. Expanded clones get a size class; other rows say once, few or many, or leave the size out.

TRBJ1-5 | TRBV10-1 | . | . | TGCGCCAGCCCTAATCAGCCCCAGCATTTT | CASPNQPQHF
TRBJ2-7 | TRBV7-9 | . | TRBD2 | TGTGCCAGCAGCATGGCTAGCGGGATCGACGAGCAGTACTTC | CASSMASGIDEQYF
TRBJ2-2 | TRBV10-3 | once | TRBD2 | TGTGCCATCAGTGAATGGCGGGAGGGCACCGGGGAGCTGTTTTTT | CAISEWREGTGELFF
TRBJ2-7 | TRBV7-6 | . | TRBD1 | TGTGCCAGCAGCCTAGGACAGGGTACGGGCGAGCAGTACTTC | CASSLGQGTGEQYF
TRBJ2-3 | TRBV11-3 | . | . | TGTGCCAGCAGCTTAGATCCCTTCACAGATACGCAGTATTTT | CASSLDPFTDTQYF
TRBJ1-5 | TRBV19 | . | . | TGTGCCAGTAGTATAGATGGGGGCAGCAATCAGCCCCAGCATTTT | CASSIDGGSNQPQHF
TRBJ2-7 | TRBV20-1 | . | . | TGCAGTGCTAGTTTGGGTGTCACTACCTACGAGCAGTACTTC | CSASLGVTTYEQYF
TRBJ2-1 | TRBV25-1 | large | . | TGTGCCAGCGGGGACAATGAGCAGTTCTTC | CASGDNEQFF
TRBJ2-7 | TRBV25-1 | . | TRBD1 | TGTGCCAGCAGTGTTTACTCCGGGACAGGGTTCTACGAGCAGTACTTC | CASSVYSGTGFYEQYF
TRBJ2-7 | TRBV7-2 | . | . | TGTGCCAGCAGCGCGTGGGCCTCCTACGAGCAGTACTTC | CASSAWASYEQYF
TRBJ1-2 | TRBV6-5 | few | . | TGTGCCAGCAGTTACTCTGGGACGGTGATTATGTATGGCTACACCTTC | CASSYSGTVIMYGYTF
TRBJ1-2 | TRBV7-2 | . | . | TGTGCCAGCAGCTTTGGGGGTGACTACACCTTC | CASSFGGDYTF
TRBJ2-7 | TRBV19 | once | TRBD1 | TGTGCCAGTAGTATAGCGGCAGGGGGCTACGAGCAGTACTTC | CASSIAAGGYEQYF
TRBJ2-3 | TRBV10-1 | . | . | TGCGCCAGCAGTGAGTCATGGGATACGCAGTATTTT | CASSESWDTQYF
TRBJ2-3 | TRBV4-2 | . | . | TGTGCCAGCAGCCAAGTAGTAGCCGAAAATTCAGATACGCAGTATTTT | CASSQVVAENSDTQYF
TRBJ2-7 | TRBV10-3 | few | . | TGTGCCATCAGTGGGACCGAGCACGAGCAGTACTTC | CAISGTEHEQYF
TRBJ1-5 | TRBV6-1 | . | . | TGTGCCAGCAGTCGCCAGCAGAATCAGCCCCAGCATTTT | CASSRQQNQPQHF
TRBJ2-1 | TRBV24-1 | . | . | TGTGCCACCAGTGATTTTCGGGAACAGGGCTACAATGAGCAGTTCTTC | CATSDFREQGYNEQFF